This T cell receptor (beta chain) emerged from a study of blood T cell repertoires in COVID-19. Study as a whole: Sites across the United States, Italy and Spain contributed samples from acute and convalescent COVID-19. The analysed material was cDNA or gDNA that came from T cells, B-cell-depleted T cells, or PBMCs.

The V segment lost 4 bases and the J segment 4 bases; nucleotides outside the gene matches: 4. The CDR3 covers 14 residues. The germline CDR1 and CDR2 sequences are KGHSH and LQKENI. Authors' methods: Estimated nucleated cell counts came from reference gene primer amplification. Profiling relied on immunoSEQ multiplex PCR, and the TCRdb table lists in-frame clones only, not all of them. That table furnishes V, J and clone size, whereas the DNA furnished D and trimming. The sample has over 90,000 clones; roughly 80% are singletons. The chain employs TRBV18 and TRBJ1-1, with 9 bases that match TRBD1. The sample consisted of peripheral blood. The receptor's source is a man between 60 and 75 years old with acute or convalescent COVID-19. The CDR3, as DNA: TGTGCCAGCTCACAGGGACAGGGTGTCACTGAAGCTTTCTTT. It yields the protein CASSQGQGVTEAFF.